This T cell receptor (beta chain) emerged from a study of identical twins. This CDR3 has 16 residues. From germline, CDR1 is DFQATT and CDR2 SNEGSKA (reference sequence). V gave up 3 bases and J gave up 7 bases; unmatched junction bases: 16. Healthy Caucasians were all of the donors. The study, taken as a whole, reports: For monozygotic twins, models underestimated out-of-frame TCR alpha sharing. Conclusions relied on cross-sectional statistical analysis, not following the same donors.

TCRdb analysed the 5' RACE reads with MiXCR anew, one entry per CDR3 protein. Of 210,000 or so distinct CDR3 sequences in the sample, 15% were seen once. Of note for this clonotype: The antigen is unknown.

These data also formed part of another study, on T cells expressing NK-cell markers. That work states: With an anti-gamma-delta TCR antibody, sorting in several experiments was kept to alpha-beta TCR T cells.

V gene TRBV20-1 combines with J gene TRBJ2-5; 8 bases fit TRBD2. The TCR sequence derives from a woman younger than 30 in good health. The source material was CD8+ T cells sorted from blood. CDR3 bases: TGCAGTGCTAGCGGGAAGGCGGGGGCCCGGGGGGGGACCCAGTACTTC. Translation: CSASGKAGARGGTQYF.